This T cell receptor beta chain is from a study of T cell responses to AZD1222 COVID-19 vaccine. Whole-study results and caveats: Nearly half of unique spike-specific TCRs reportedly avoided B.1.351 and B.1.1.7 mutated regions. The peak T cell response came first, and repertoires were sampled only after it.

The table came from immunoSEQ multiplex PCR; TCRdb's copy has only in-frame clones and leaves some out. The sample includes around 270,000 clones, about 94% seen only once; the top ten take approximately 0.52%. A note on this clone: Its antigen remains unidentified.

With 1 base removed from V and 1 base from J, the gap between germline ends came to 9 bases. CDR3 length equals 15 residues. Germline CDR1 reads SGHAT; CDR2 reads FQNNGV. Sequencing used peripheral blood, obtained 28 days after the second AZD1222 dose. The chain uses TRBV11-2 and TRBJ2-3, with TRBD1 as a possible D gene (5 bases). The clonotype originates from an adult who received the AZD1222 COVID-19 vaccine. The CDR3 nucleotides are TGTGCCAGCAGCTTAGCCGTAGGGGGCACAGATACGCAGTATTTT. Its translation: CASSLAVGGTDTQYF.